This is a list of T cell receptor beta chains from one sample in a study of T-cell memory formation after mild COVID-19. From the 5' RACE reads, TCRdb called clonotypes with MiXCR, one entry per CDR3 protein. The data show under 200,000 distinct CDR3 sequences, with 11% seen just once and roughly 3.8% held by the top ten. Sequencing was performed on PBMCs or a T cell subset sorted from them (not recorded which). The receptors here all came from a man between 18 and 29 years old who had mild COVID-19 (a few samples of this study predate the infection). Cell type and time point are not known. The conserved cysteine and the conserved F or W are not part of the CDR3 here.

v_gene: TRBV12-3/TRBV12-4; CDR3aa: ASSLRQGLSGYT
v_gene: TRBV11-2; CDR3aa: ASRENANTGELF
v_gene: TRBV7-6; CDR3aa: ASSLDSVAYEQY
v_gene: TRBV15; CDR3aa: ATSRDKRQAPFLN
v_gene: TRBV4-1; CDR3aa: ASSQVRSGLTYNEQF
v_gene: TRBV4-2; CDR3aa: ASSPAGQDIYGYT
v_gene: TRBV5-1; CDR3aa: ASIGRNTDTQY
v_gene: TRBV18; CDR3aa: ASSAGQRAEAF
v_gene: TRBV7-2; CDR3aa: ASSQFASNQPQH
v_gene: TRBV12-3/TRBV12-4; CDR3aa: ASSRPRDRGRETQY